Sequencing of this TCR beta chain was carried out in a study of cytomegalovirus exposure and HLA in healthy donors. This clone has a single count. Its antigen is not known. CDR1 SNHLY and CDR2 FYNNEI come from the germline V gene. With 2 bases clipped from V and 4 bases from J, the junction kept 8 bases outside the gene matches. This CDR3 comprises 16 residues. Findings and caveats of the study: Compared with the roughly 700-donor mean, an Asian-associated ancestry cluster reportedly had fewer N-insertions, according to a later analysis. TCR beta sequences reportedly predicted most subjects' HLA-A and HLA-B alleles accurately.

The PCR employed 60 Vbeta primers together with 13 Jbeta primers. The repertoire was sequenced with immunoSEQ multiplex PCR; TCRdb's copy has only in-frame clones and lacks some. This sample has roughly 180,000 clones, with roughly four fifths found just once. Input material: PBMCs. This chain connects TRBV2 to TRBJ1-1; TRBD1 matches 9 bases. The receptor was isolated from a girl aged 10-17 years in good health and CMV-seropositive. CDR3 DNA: TGTGCCAGCAGTGAAAGGACAGGGGCCATCGGCACTGAAGCTTTCTTT. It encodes CASSERTGAIGTEAFF.